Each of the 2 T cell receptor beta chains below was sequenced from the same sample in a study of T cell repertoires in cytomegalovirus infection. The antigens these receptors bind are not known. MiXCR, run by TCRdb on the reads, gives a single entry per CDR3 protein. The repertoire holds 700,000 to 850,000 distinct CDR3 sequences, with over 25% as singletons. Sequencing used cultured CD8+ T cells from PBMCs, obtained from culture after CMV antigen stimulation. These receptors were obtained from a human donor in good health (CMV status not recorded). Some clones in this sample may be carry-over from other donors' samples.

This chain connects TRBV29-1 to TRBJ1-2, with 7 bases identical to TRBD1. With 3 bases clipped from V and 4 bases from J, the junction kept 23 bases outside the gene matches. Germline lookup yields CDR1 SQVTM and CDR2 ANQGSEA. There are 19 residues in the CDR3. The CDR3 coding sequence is TGCAGCGTTGATGGCCAGGGGGGGGTCCTCAGGGGACCGGGCTATGGCTACACCTTC. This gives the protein CSVDGQGGVLRGPGYGYTF.

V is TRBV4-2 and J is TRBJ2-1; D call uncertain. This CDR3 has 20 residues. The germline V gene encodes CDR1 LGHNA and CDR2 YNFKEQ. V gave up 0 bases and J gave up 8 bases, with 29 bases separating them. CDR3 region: CASSQDPPLIRAELGHEQFF. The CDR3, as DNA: TGTGCCAGCAGCCAAGATCCCCCCCTCATCCGGGCCGAACTCGGGCATGAGCAGTTCTTC.